The 18 T cell receptor beta chains presented below share a single source sample, sequenced in a study of cytotoxic CD8 clonotypes in ibrutinib-treated CLL listed by TCRdb under 2021. Receptors were amplified or captured by the immunoSEQ multiplex PCR assay. The source is immuneACCESS, and TCRdb retained only in-frame sequences with V and J called. Part of the clones is not carried over; for the studies checked, unresolved V genes explain less than half of this, and the remainder is unexplained. The sample table records about 27,000 clones; approximately 71% of these occur just once. Less than 65% of the sample lies in the top ten. The meaning of the sample's time point label: approximately 25 months on ibrutinib. The input for sequencing was PBMCs, taken after 24 months of ibrutinib treatment. The source is a human donor with chronic lymphocytic leukemia.

The chain employs TRBV5-4 and TRBJ2-5; D is perhaps TRBD1 or TRBD2 (6 bases each). The CDR3 totals 13 residues. Deletions cut 2 bases from V and 5 bases from J, with 10 bases between. Looked up from germline, CDR1 is SGHNT and CDR2 is YYREEE (reference sequence). CDR3 nucleotide sequence: TGTGCCAGCAGCTTCGGAGGGGGGGAGACCCAGTACTTC. It yields the protein CASSFGGGETQYF.

The chain carries TRBV13 and TRBJ2-2; 11 nucleotides agree with TRBD2. J was trimmed by 4 bases and V by 6 bases; bases with no gene match: 7. The CDR3 is 16 residues long. In germline, CDR1 is PRHDT, CDR2 FYEKMQ (reference sequence). The chain's CDR3 is CASRAPSGGITGELFF. CDR3 nucleotide sequence: TGTGCCAGCAGAGCACCTAGCGGGGGGATCACCGGGGAGCTGTTTTTT.

The J gene is TRBJ1-5, the V gene TRBV2; D is perhaps TRBD1 (6 bases). Trimming took off 3 bases at V and 4 bases at J, with 13 bases between the two ends. The germline V gene has CDR1 SNHLY and CDR2 FYNNEI. There are 15 residues in the CDR3. The CDR3 spells CASSEVGQGNQPQHF. The CDR3 DNA is TGTGCCAGCAGTGAGGTGGGCCAGGGGAATCAGCCCCAGCATTTT.

This chain links TRBV4-1 with TRBJ1-4, with no clear D. This CDR3 comprises 11 residues. From germline, CDR1 is MGHRA and CDR2 YSYEKL. Trimming removed 4 bases at V and 8 bases at J, with 5 bases between. CDR3 sequence (DNA): TGCGCCAGCAGCCGGACCGAAAAACTGTTTTTT. This codes for CASSRTEKLFF.

The J gene is TRBJ2-1, the V gene TRBV28; D call uncertain. The germline gives CDR1 MDHEN, CDR2 SYDVKM. Trimming stripped 5 bases from V and 0 bases from J, with 11 bases between. This CDR3 is built from 15 residues. CDR3 sequence: CASSRLLSSYNEQFF. For the CDR3, the DNA is TGTGCCAGCAGTAGGCTCCTGAGCTCCTACAATGAGCAGTTCTTC.

J is TRBJ1-3 and V is TRBV7-6, with D maybe TRBD1 (6 bases). The CDR3 totals 16 residues. V was trimmed by 5 bases and J by 0 bases, leaving 14 bases between them. The V gene's germline CDR1 is SGHVS and CDR2 FNYEAQ. The CDR3 DNA sequence: TGTGCCAGCAGCCAAGGGGGTGGGCTCTCTGGAAACACCATATATTTT. It encodes CASSQGGGLSGNTIYF.

On this clone: One junction end disagrees with the germline gene, perhaps due to a read error. CDR3 coding DNA: TGCGCCAGCAGTTTGGGTACTCGAAGGGGCTACACCTTC. Translating it yields CASSLGTRRGYTF. The V call is TRBV5-1, the J call TRBJ1-2, with D unresolved. The length of the CDR3 is 13 residues. Germline CDR1 SGHRS, CDR2 YFSETQ.

By sample share, this clone is medium-sized (0.01 to 0.1%). The V call is TRBV6-1, the J call TRBJ1-1; 8 nucleotides align to TRBD1. Germline lookup yields CDR1 MNHNS and CDR2 SASEGT. The CDR3 runs 13 residues. With V trimmed by 6 bases and J by 5 bases, 5 bases remained unmatched. The CDR3 DNA sequence: TGTGCCAGCAGAATGCAGGGGGCTACTGAAGCTTTCTTT. Translating it yields CASRMQGATEAFF.

This chain connects TRBV7-9 to TRBJ1-1; maybe TRBD1 (5 bases). This CDR3 has 13 amino acids. Germline CDR1 SEHNR, CDR2 FQNEAQ (reference sequence). V lost 1 base, J lost 6 bases, and 9 bases lay in between. This chain's CDR3 is CASSLVSRAEAFF. CDR3 DNA: TGTGCCAGCAGCTTAGTGTCCAGGGCTGAAGCTTTCTTT.

The chain links TRBV6-1 to TRBJ1-3, with D perhaps matching TRBD1 (5 bases). Trimming took 4 bases from V and 2 from J, leaving 21 bases between them. Germline CDR1 and CDR2: MNHNS and SASEGT. The CDR3 extends over 18 amino acids. CDR3 nucleotide sequence: TGTGCCAGCAGTGCCCACGAACTCAGGCAGGGAGCTGGAAACACCATATATTTT. The encoded protein is CASSAHELRQGAGNTIYF.

This clone was picked up a small number of times. This rearrangement joins TRBV28 to TRBJ1-4; D not certain. The CDR3 is made up of 12 amino acids. The germline V gene encodes CDR1 MDHEN and CDR2 SYDVKM. V lost 6 bases and J lost 8, with 10 bases in between. CDR3 region: CASSGVREKLFF. The CDR3 DNA follows: TGTGCCAGCAGCGGTGTGCGGGAAAAACTGTTTTTT.

The chain has TRBV7-9 and TRBJ2-7; D possibly corresponds to TRBD1 (6 bases). The CDR3 loop spans 14 amino acids. With 8 bases removed from V and 2 bases from J, the gap between germline ends came to 16 bases. Germline assignment: CDR1 SEHNR and CDR2 FQNEAQ (reference sequence). CDR3 nucleotides: TGTGCCAGCCGATCGTCAGGGGAAGCCTACGAGCAGTACTTC. It translates to CASRSSGEAYEQYF.

V usage is TRBV7-3 and J usage is TRBJ2-7; a possible D gene is TRBD1 (5 bases). V was trimmed by 2 bases and J by 1 base, leaving 9 bases between them. CDR3 size: 14 residues. Per germline, CDR1 SGHTA and CDR2 FQGTGA. The CDR3 region is CASSLGPGSYEQYF. In DNA form, the CDR3 reads TGTGCCAGCAGCTTAGGCCCAGGGTCCTACGAGCAGTACTTC.

This clone was detected only once. The rearrangement links TRBV27 to TRBJ2-7; possibly TRBD2 for D (6 bases). The CDR3 consists of 13 residues. Germline lookup yields CDR1 MNHEY and CDR2 SMNVEV (reference sequence). Trimming pared 8 bases from V and 9 bases from J, leaving 20 bases between. CDR3 nucleotides: TGTGCCAGCTGGGGGGACTTCCAAAGTGGGCAGTACTTC. It encodes CASWGDFQSGQYF.

V usage is TRBV2 and J usage is TRBJ2-2, with a possible D match to TRBD1 (5 bases). The CDR3 runs to 15 residues. The V end was cut by 3 bases, the J end by 6 bases, with 14 bases between. Germline CDR1 is SNHLY and CDR2 is FYNNEI. The CDR3 here is CASSDGRVAPGELFF. The DNA for the CDR3 is TGTGCCAGCAGTGACGGCAGGGTCGCTCCCGGGGAGCTGTTTTTT. Filled out from reference TRBV2 and TRBJ2-2, the complete variable domain reads EPEVTQTPSHQVTQMGQEVILRCVPISNHLYFYWYRQILGQKVEFLVSFYNNEISEKSEIFDDQFSVERPDGSNFTLKIRSTKLEDSAMYFCASSDGRVAPGELFFGEGSRLTVL.

This clone has a handful of counts. The V gene is TRBV5-1, the J gene TRBJ2-5; a weak D match, TRBD2 (5 bases). The germline CDR1 and CDR2 sequences are SGHRS and YFSETQ. CDR3 size: 14 residues. Deletions cut 0 bases from V and 5 bases from J, with 11 bases between. The DNA of the CDR3 is TGCGCCAGCAGCTTGGGAGGGATGGAGGAGACCCAGTACTTC. It encodes CASSLGGMEETQYF.

This clone was seen only once. The rearrangement uses TRBV19 and TRBJ1-1; TRBD1 might be the D (5 bases). The CDR3 is made up of 14 amino acids. Germline assignment: CDR1 LNHDA and CDR2 SQIVND (reference sequence). V lost 3 bases and J lost 5, with 13 bases in between. The CDR3 bases are TGTGCCAGTAGTATCCAAGGGGAGATTACTGAAGCTTTCTTT. Translated: CASSIQGEITEAFF.

A few counts support this clone. The V and J genes are TRBV2 and TRBJ2-7; 8 positions match TRBD2. Germline V lookup: CDR1 SNHLY, CDR2 FYNNEI. CDR3 length: 15 amino acids. J was trimmed by 2 bases and V by 5 bases; bases with no gene match: 8. CDR3 residues: CASSTDGGLAYEQYF. The CDR3 DNA sequence: TGTGCCAGCAGTACCGACGGGGGACTAGCCTACGAGCAGTACTTC. Complete variable domain (other parts from reference TRBV2 and TRBJ2-7): EPEVTQTPSHQVTQMGQEVILRCVPISNHLYFYWYRQILGQKVEFLVSFYNNEISEKSEIFDDQFSVERPDGSNFTLKIRSTKLEDSAMYFCASSTDGGLAYEQYFGPGTRLTVT.